The clone carrying this T cell receptor beta chain was detected only once. Distinct nucleotide sequences in the sample also encode this CDR3. This sample stems from a study of blood T cell repertoires in COVID-19. Looking at the study overall: Donors in the United States, Italy and Spain gave samples during acute or convalescent COVID-19.

V lost 1 base and J lost 2, with 8 bases in between. Germline V CDR1 and CDR2: LNHDA, SQIVND (reference sequence). The CDR3 extends over 14 amino acids. Across about 22 US areas, participants ranged in age from 18 to 89 years. Clinical history as reported by participants underpinned cohort assignment. Original handling: Nucleated cell number was recorded as an estimate derived from reference gene primer amplification. The table came from immunoSEQ multiplex PCR; TCRdb's copy has only in-frame clones and leaves some out. The V and J calls and clone size were taken over from that table, and D and trimming were inferred from the DNA. The repertoire holds under 250,000 clones, 85% to 90% seen once, with under 4% in the top ten.

The receptor comes from a young woman in a cohort exposed to, infected with or recovered from COVID-19 (not recorded which). Sequencing input: PBMCs or T cells enriched from blood (not recorded which). The chain carries TRBV19 and TRBJ2-5, with D possibly TRBD2 on 6 matching bases. The CDR3 bases are TGTGCCAGTAGTATAGGGAGGGGTCAAGAGACCCAGTACTTC. It is translated as CASSIGRGQETQYF.